This T cell receptor beta chain was sequenced during a study of blood T cell repertoires in COVID-19. About the research overall: Donors in the United States, Italy and Spain gave samples during acute or convalescent COVID-19. T cells, B-cell-depleted T cells, or PBMCs provided the cDNA or gDNA that served as material.

In the authors' methods: Amplification of reference gene primers was used by the study to estimate nucleated cell counts. Assay used: immunoSEQ multiplex PCR; TCRdb lists only in-frame clones, some missing. The V and J calls and clone size come from that table; D and trimming were worked out from the DNA. This repertoire shows fewer than 100,000 clones, nearly 90% found once; its top ten account for about 4.5%. J gave up 4 bases and V 2 bases, and 5 bases lay outside the gene matches. This CDR3 comprises 15 residues. Germline V gives CDR1 GTSNPN, CDR2 SVGIG (reference sequence). This receptor was obtained from a man between 70 and 80 years old with acute or convalescent COVID-19. Sequenced: peripheral blood. The chain links TRBV30 to TRBJ1-6, with 7 bases matching TRBD1. In DNA form, the CDR3 reads TGTGCCTGGAGTACCGGGGACAGATATAATTCACCCCTCCACTTT. Its translation is CAWSTGDRYNSPLHF.